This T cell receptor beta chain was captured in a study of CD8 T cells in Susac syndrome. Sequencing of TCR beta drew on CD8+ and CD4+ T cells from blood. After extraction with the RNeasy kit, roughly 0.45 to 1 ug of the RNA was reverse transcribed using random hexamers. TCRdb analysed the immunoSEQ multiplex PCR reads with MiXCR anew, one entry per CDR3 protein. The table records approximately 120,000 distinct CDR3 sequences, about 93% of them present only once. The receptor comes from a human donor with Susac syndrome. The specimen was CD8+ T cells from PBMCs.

The CDR3 loop is CASRRQGGDAKNIQYF. DNA for the CDR3: TGTGCCAGCAGACGACAGGGGGGTGATGCCAAAAACATTCAGTACTTC. The gene calls are TRBV2 and TRBJ2-4, with TRBD1 matching over 9 bases. CDR1 is SNHLY and CDR2 is FYNNEI in the germline V gene. Trimming at V came to 6 bases and at J to 1 base, leaving 7 bases not matched to a gene. The CDR3 contains 16 residues.